This T cell receptor (beta chain) was sequenced during a study of T-cell memory formation after mild COVID-19. CDR3 size: 15 residues. CDR1 and CDR2 from the germline V gene are SGHNT and YENEEA. V lost 4 bases, J lost 4 bases, and 13 bases lay in between. TCRdb redid the calling of the 5' RACE reads with MiXCR, one entry per CDR3 protein. This sample carries 470,000 or so distinct CDR3 sequences, around 25% of them seen once, and the ten largest clones take approximately 12%. The clonotype was recovered from an adult woman who had mild COVID-19 (a few samples of this study predate the infection). Cell type and time point are not known. The chain has TRBV11-3 and TRBJ2-2; D may be TRBD2 (6 bases). Source material: PBMCs or a T cell subset sorted from them (not recorded which). The CDR3 sequence: CASSSVGSGTGELFF. CDR3 nucleotides: TGTGCCAGCAGCTCCGTCGGGAGTGGCACCGGGGAGCTGTTTTTT.